Below, 18 T cell receptor beta chains from the same sample are listed, as sequenced in a study of T cell repertoires in ileal Crohn's disease. This table comes from immunoSEQ multiplex PCR, and its TCRdb copy is limited to in-frame clones, with some not included. The sample contains some 4,300 clones, 60% to 85% of which appear only once. The sequenced material came from ileal tissue. The receptors derive from an adult with Crohn's disease.

V is TRBV5-5 and J is TRBJ1-4, with D unresolved. This CDR3 has 16 residues. V was cut by 4 bases and J by 3 bases, with 16 bases left in between. CDR1 is SGHKS, CDR2 YYEKEE, per germline (reference sequence). The CDR3 sequence is CASSPRPGNANEKLFF. The CDR3 DNA reads as TGTGCCAGCAGCCCCCGGCCGGGGAACGCTAATGAAAAACTGTTTTTT.

The gene calls are TRBV2 and TRBJ1-2; a weak D match, TRBD1 (5 bases). V was clipped by 2 bases and J by 8 bases, with 21 bases between them. The CDR3 has 16 residues. Germline V CDR1 and CDR2: SNHLY, FYNNEI. Here the CDR3 DNA reads TGTGCCAGCAGTGAACGGCCGGGGGGTGTTCGTGCGGGCTACACCTTC. This encodes CASSERPGGVRAGYTF.

V gene TRBV7-3 combines with J gene TRBJ2-3, with TRBD2 matching over 8 bases. This CDR3 spans 17 amino acids. CDR1 is SGHTA and CDR2 is FQGTGA in the germline V gene. Trimming at V came to 1 base and at J to 1 base, leaving 7 bases not matched to a gene. Here the CDR3 DNA reads TGTGCCAGCAGCTTAAACCCTAGCGGGTCGGGCACAGATACGCAGTATTTT. As protein: CASSLNPSGSGTDTQYF.

The chain carries TRBV29-1 and TRBJ2-1; D possibly corresponds to TRBD1 (6 bases). Trimming left V 7 bases short and J 3 bases short, with 10 bases between. The CDR3 covers 12 residues. Germline V gives CDR1 SQVTM, CDR2 ANQGSEA. This CDR3 reads CSEQGGYNEQFF. CDR3 DNA: TGCAGCGAACAGGGTGGCTACAATGAGCAGTTCTTC.

CDR3: CASSRDRSNQPQHF. In DNA, the CDR3 is TGTGCCAGCAGCCGGGACAGGAGCAATCAGCCCCAGCATTTT. The rearrangement joins TRBV6-5 to TRBJ1-5; 8 bases align to TRBD1. The germline gives CDR1 MNHEY, CDR2 SVGAGI. V trimming: 6 bases; J trimming: 1 base; junction bases outside the gene matches: 2. The length of the CDR3 is 14 residues.

The chain joins TRBV5-1 to TRBJ2-3; 9 bases fit TRBD2. Trimming removed 7 bases from V and 6 bases from J; junction bases left unmatched: 12. The germline V gene has CDR1 SGHRS and CDR2 YFSETQ. The CDR3 sequence is 15 residues long. The CDR3 reads CASGTSGGPRDTQYF. The CDR3 DNA reads as TGCGCCAGCGGTACCAGCGGGGGGCCAAGGGATACGCAGTATTTT.

The chain employs TRBV6-6 and TRBJ1-2, with TRBD1 matching 7 bases. V trimming: 8 bases; J trimming: 2 bases; junction bases outside the gene matches: 5. The CDR3 has 13 amino acids. Germline V gene lookup returns CDR1 MNHNY and CDR2 SVGAGI (reference sequence). This chain's CDR3 is CASHLGQNYGYTF. The DNA for the CDR3 is TGTGCCAGCCACCTGGGACAGAACTATGGCTACACCTTC.

The V gene is TRBV6-1, the J gene TRBJ1-5, with TRBD1 identical over 9 bases. CDR1 and CDR2 (germline): MNHNS, SASEGT. V gave up 3 bases and J gave up 1 base; unmatched junction bases: 7. This CDR3 has 17 residues. CDR3 sequence reads: CASSDRDRGVSNQPQHF. In nucleotides, the CDR3 is TGTGCCAGCAGTGACCGAGACAGGGGGGTAAGCAATCAGCCCCAGCATTTT.

The chain combines TRBV15 with TRBJ2-5; D is perhaps TRBD1 (6 bases). Germline V gene data show CDR1 as LNHNV and CDR2 as YYDKDF (reference sequence). The V end lost 0 bases, the J end lost 5 bases, and 10 bases lay between the germline ends. There are 14 residues in the CDR3. In nucleotides, the CDR3 is TGTGCCACCAGCAGAGACCAGGGGCCGGAGACCCAGTACTTC. As protein: CATSRDQGPETQYF.

This clone came up a few times. The V gene is TRBV4-3, the J gene TRBJ2-6, with D perhaps TRBD1 (6 bases). This CDR3 comprises 16 residues. Trimming left V 1 base short and J 2 bases short, with 9 bases between. The germline CDR1 and CDR2 sequences are LGHNA and YSLEER. The CDR3 loop reads CASSQVQGTGANVLTF. CDR3 DNA: TGCGCCAGCAGCCAAGTACAGGGTACTGGGGCCAACGTCCTGACTTTC.

This clone was counted a few times. The chain combines TRBV29-1 with TRBJ2-7; 7 positions agree with TRBD1. The germline V gene encodes CDR1 SQVTM and CDR2 ANQGSEA. With V trimmed by 7 bases and J by 3 bases, 15 bases remained unmatched. This CDR3 contains 15 residues. CDR3 region: CSATGQAAINYEQYF. Written as DNA, the CDR3 is TGCAGCGCAACCGGACAGGCCGCGATCAACTACGAGCAGTACTTC.

V gene TRBV23-1 combines with J gene TRBJ1-5, with D tentatively TRBD1 (5 bases). TRBV23-1 is recorded as an ORF, its role being uncertain. V dropped 4 bases and J dropped 4 bases, with 20 bases sitting between them. This CDR3 is 17 amino acids long. In DNA form, the CDR3 reads TGCGCCAGCAGTCGAATCACTCGGGGGTTTAATAATCAGCCCCAGCATTTT. Translation: CASSRITRGFNNQPQHF.

The V call is TRBV28, the J call TRBJ1-5, with 7 bases that match TRBD1. Germline V CDR1 and CDR2: MDHEN, SYDVKM. The CDR3 extends over 16 amino acids. V dropped 8 bases and J dropped 6; count of bases not matched to a gene: 16. This CDR3 is CASCRDPTGSAQPQHF. DNA for the CDR3: TGTGCCAGCTGCAGGGATCCGACAGGGTCTGCTCAGCCCCAGCATTTT.

The chain employs TRBV11-2 and TRBJ2-7; a weak D match, TRBD2 (6 bases). The CDR3 length is 12 residues. With 8 bases removed from V and 0 bases from J, the gap between germline ends came to 8 bases. Per the germline V gene, CDR1 is SGHAT and CDR2 is FQNNGV. CDR3 nucleotides: TGTGCCAGCCTCGGGAGCTCCTACGAGCAGTACTTC. It yields the protein CASLGSSYEQYF. Filled out from reference TRBV11-2 and TRBJ2-7, the complete variable domain reads EAGVAQSPRYKIIEKRQSVAFWCNPISGHATLYWYQQILGQGPKLLIQFQNNGVVDDSQLPKDRFSAERLKGVDSTLKIQPAKLEDSAVYLCASLGSSYEQYFGPGTRLTVT.

V usage is TRBV18 and J usage is TRBJ1-1, with TRBD1 identical over 10 bases. CDR3 size: 13 residues. Unmatched junction bases numbered 0, after V lost 5 bases and J lost 3 bases. Germline values: CDR1 KGHSH, CDR2 LQKENI. The CDR3 DNA follows: TGTGCCAGCTCAGGACAGGGGGACACTGAAGCTTTCTTT. Encoded protein: CASSGQGDTEAFF.

The chain couples TRBV4-1 to TRBJ1-4; TRBD1 is a possible D gene (6 bases). Trimming stripped 1 base from V and 6 bases from J, with 15 bases between. The germline gives CDR1 MGHRA, CDR2 YSYEKL. The CDR3 has 16 residues. CDR3 coding DNA: TGCGCCAGCAGCCAAGGCCCAGGGGCAGGAGATGAAAAACTGTTTTTT. Protein sequence: CASSQGPGAGDEKLFF.

V is TRBV27 and J is TRBJ1-3; no clear D gene. This CDR3 has 13 residues. The germline gives CDR1 MNHEY, CDR2 SMNVEV (reference sequence). Trimming removed 3 bases from V and 7 bases from J, with 10 bases in between. In nucleotides, the CDR3 is TGTGCCAGCAGTTTCGATCGCGGGAACACCATATATTTT. Its translation is CASSFDRGNTIYF.

J is TRBJ2-7 and V is TRBV5-6; TRBD2 matches 11 bases. Germline V gene data show CDR1 as SGHDT and CDR2 as YYEEEE. The CDR3 runs to 15 residues. The V and J ends lost 7 bases and 7 bases, in that order; junction bases with no gene match: 13. CDR3 in DNA: TGTGCCAGCCAATTTCTAGCGGGAGGCCGTAGGGAGCAGTACTTC. Amino acids: CASQFLAGGRREQYF.